Presented here are 29 T cell receptor beta chains from one specimen sequenced in a study of CD8+CD57+ T cells in acquired aplastic anemia. Profiling that covered TCR beta VDJ and CDR3 relied on genomic DNA as its template. TCRdb itself ran the reads through MiXCR, one entry per CDR3 protein. There are about 220,000 distinct CDR3 sequences in the sample; around 32% occur only once, and around 1.1% lies in the top ten. Sequencing was done on a sample of sorted CD4+, CD8+, or CD8+CD57+ T cells (not recorded which) from PBMCs. The receptors derive from a human donor in good health, serving as a control.

As to this clonotype: One base away lies a much larger clone, so this may be a sequencing read error. The chain is built from TRBV2 and TRBJ2-3; unclear D gene. The germline gives CDR1 SNHLY, CDR2 FYNNEI. CDR3 length: 13 amino acids. The CDR3 DNA sequence: TGTGCCAGCAGGTGGAACGAGCAGGATACGCGGTATTTT. Protein product: CASRWNEQDTRYF. The full variable domain, completed using reference TRBV2 and TRBJ2-3, is EPEVTQTPSHQVTQMGQEVILRCVPISNHLYFYWYRQILGQKVEFLVSFYNNEISEKSEIFDDQFSVERPDGSNFTLKIRSTKLEDSAMYFCASRWNEQDTRYFGPGTRLTVL.

In its sample, this clonotype was seen many times. The genes are TRBV2 and TRBJ2-5, with 9 positions matching TRBD2. The germline V gene has CDR1 SNHLY and CDR2 FYNNEI. This CDR3 comprises 14 residues. With V trimmed by 6 bases and J by 5 bases, 7 bases remained unmatched. Here the CDR3 DNA reads TGTGCCAGCAGCTCCGGGACTAGCTATGAGACCCAGTACTTC. Translated, it gives CASSSGTSYETQYF.

This clonotype was found many times. The rearrangement joins TRBV4-2 to TRBJ1-2; no clear D. The V end lost 4 bases, the J end lost 4 bases, and 19 bases lay between the germline ends. Germline CDR1 reads LGHNA; CDR2 reads YNFKEQ. The CDR3 totals 16 residues. The CDR3 sequence: CASSPEDLQTLYGYTF. The DNA of the CDR3 is TGTGCCAGCAGCCCAGAAGACCTACAGACTCTCTATGGCTACACCTTC.

V gene TRBV12-5 combines with J gene TRBJ1-5, with no clear D. Germline values: CDR1 LGHNT, CDR2 FRNRAP. This CDR3 spans 14 amino acids. The V gene lost 5 bases and the J gene lost 3 bases, with 11 bases spanning the gap. The CDR3 here is CASGLDGDNQPQHF. CDR3 bases: TGTGCTAGTGGTCTCGACGGGGACAATCAGCCCCAGCATTTT.

The table lists this clonotype with many counts. The chain combines TRBV9 with TRBJ2-7; 9 bases align to TRBD2. The germline V gene encodes CDR1 SGDLS and CDR2 YYNGEE. The CDR3 sequence is 15 residues long. The V gene end was trimmed by 1 base and the J gene end by 4 bases; junction bases not matched to a gene: 6. This CDR3 is CASSVRAGGIYEQYF. CDR3 bases: TGTGCCAGCAGCGTAAGGGCGGGGGGGATTTACGAGCAGTACTTC.

In this sample, this clonotype turned up many times. The rearrangement uses TRBV20-1 and TRBJ2-1; D is possibly TRBD1 (6 bases). Looked up from germline, CDR1 is DFQATT and CDR2 is SNEGSKA (reference sequence). V lost 6 bases to trimming and J lost 8 bases, with 14 bases between them. This CDR3 spans 12 amino acids. The CDR3 protein is CSAKQGTHEQFF. The CDR3 DNA reads TGCAGTGCGAAACAGGGAACCCATGAGCAGTTCTTC.

The chain has TRBV7-2 and TRBJ1-2, with 8 bases aligning to TRBD1. This CDR3 is 14 amino acids long. V trimming: 5 bases; J trimming: 4 bases; junction bases outside the gene matches: 6. In germline, CDR1 is SGHTA, CDR2 FQGNSA. The CDR3 loop is CASSLDRGGYGYTF. The CDR3 nucleotides are TGTGCCAGCAGCCTCGACAGGGGAGGCTATGGCTACACCTTC.

Many counts were recorded for this clonotype. The chain combines TRBV2 with TRBJ1-6; no firm D call. This CDR3 contains 12 residues. V was trimmed by 4 bases and J by 12 bases, leaving 10 bases between them. Germline assignment: CDR1 SNHLY and CDR2 FYNNEI. CDR3 sequence reads: CASSGQRGPLHF. The CDR3 DNA sequence: TGTGCCAGCAGTGGGCAACGGGGACCCCTCCACTTT.

Concerning this clonotype: Possible read error: a much larger clone is one base away. No conserved phenylalanine or tryptophan ends this CDR3, so it is likely a read error. This chain connects TRBV19 to TRBJ1-1; D remains ambiguous. The CDR3 is 13 amino acids. V was pared by 1 base and J by 1 base, with 4 bases between. Germline lookup yields CDR1 LNHDA and CDR2 SQIVND (reference sequence). The CDR3 sequence: CASSIVRNTEAFS. DNA of the CDR3: TGTGCCAGTAGTATAGTCCGGAACACTGAAGCTTTCTCT.

The chain uses TRBV5-8 and TRBJ2-1; D gene uncertain. The CDR3 contains 13 residues. Trimming cost V 1 base and J 15 bases, with 17 bases left between them. CDR1 SGHTS and CDR2 YDEGEE come from the germline V gene. CDR3 loop: CASSLSSDRRRFF. CDR3 DNA: TGTGCCAGCAGCTTGTCTTCCGATCGCCGTCGGTTCTTC.

This clonotype was counted at least ten times. The chain recombines TRBV5-1 with TRBJ2-3; 7 nucleotides match TRBD1. Germline V gives CDR1 SGHRS, CDR2 YFSETQ. The CDR3 totals 16 residues. J lost 2 bases, V lost 4 bases, and 10 bases had no gene match. The CDR3 region is CASSRTGALYTDTQYF. CDR3 coding DNA: TGCGCCAGCAGCAGAACAGGGGCATTGTACACAGATACGCAGTATTTT.

The CDR3 protein is CSACGLAVNEQFF. For the CDR3, the DNA is TGCAGTGCGTGCGGACTAGCGGTAAATGAGCAGTTCTTC. The chain joins TRBV20-1 to TRBJ2-1; 10 bases are a match to TRBD2. Trimming removed 6 bases from V and 7 bases from J; junction bases left unmatched: 6. Germline values: CDR1 DFQATT, CDR2 SNEGSKA (reference sequence). The CDR3 has 13 residues.

The gene calls are TRBV5-6 and TRBJ1-2; D perhaps matches TRBD1 (5 bases). Germline V CDR1 and CDR2: SGHDT, YYEEEE. The CDR3 is 14 amino acids. V lost 3 bases to trimming and J lost 5 bases, with 14 bases between them. The CDR3 bases are TGTGCCAGCAGCTGGGGGGGGAGAGGGTATGGCTACACCTTC. Encoded protein: CASSWGGRGYGYTF.

Regarding this clonotype: Sequence at one end of the junction differs from germline and may be a read error. The chain is built from TRBV7-8 and TRBJ2-1, with TRBD2 matching 11 bases. The CDR3 has 16 amino acids. Germline CDR1 is SGHVS and CDR2 is FQNEAQ. This CDR3 is CASSSYPGLADKEQFF. CDR3 coding DNA: TGTGCCAGCAGCTCTTATCCGGGACTAGCGGACAAAGAGCAGTTCTTC.

This clonotype appeared a few times. Given a much more abundant clone one base away, this may be a read error. The genes are TRBV7-6 and TRBJ2-7; 11 bases align to TRBD1. Germline CDR1 is SGHVS and CDR2 is FNYEAQ. J lost 5 bases, V lost 5 bases, and 8 bases had no gene match. The CDR3 length is 15 residues. In DNA form, the CDR3 reads TGTGCCAGCAGCCCCCGGACAGGGGGCATTGACGAGCAGTACTTC. Translated, it gives CASSPRTGGIDEQYF.

A remark on this clonotype: The CDR3 carries no conserved terminal phenylalanine or tryptophan, so it likely arises from a read error. The chain employs TRBV19 and TRBJ1-1; D not resolved. The CDR3 loop spans 11 amino acids. Looked up from germline, CDR1 is LNHDA and CDR2 is SQIVND (reference sequence). Trimming took off 6 bases at V and 8 bases at J, with 10 bases between the two ends. The CDR3 region is CASSYEREAFS. DNA for the CDR3: TGTGCCAGTAGCTACGAACGAGAAGCTTTCTCT.

This clonotype was seen a few times. This clone may be a read error of a much larger clone one base away. This rearrangement joins TRBV2 to TRBJ1-2; D gene uncertain. This CDR3 spans 12 amino acids. CDR1 is SNHLY, CDR2 FYNNEI, per germline. CDR3: CASSRLRDGYAF. CDR3 in DNA: TGTGCCAGCAGTAGATTGAGGGATGGCTACGCCTTC.

The chain has TRBV29-1 and TRBJ2-5; D ambiguous. Germline V gives CDR1 SQVTM, CDR2 ANQGSEA. CDR3 length: 13 residues. V was pared by 6 bases and J by 5 bases, with 16 bases between. CDR3 loop: CSVPRPGGETQYF. The CDR3 nucleotides are TGCAGCGTCCCCCGCCCGGGCGGCGAGACCCAGTACTTC.

V gene TRBV15 combines with J gene TRBJ1-5; D is unresolved. This CDR3 is 16 amino acids long. Trimming left V 3 bases short and J 0 bases short, with 12 bases between. Per the germline V gene, CDR1 is LNHNV and CDR2 is YYDKDF (reference sequence). The CDR3 region has the DNA TGTGCCACCAGCAGCGGATACAGTGATAGCAATCAGCCCCAGCATTTT. Protein sequence: CATSSGYSDSNQPQHF.

DNA for the CDR3: TGTGCCAGTAGTGCCGGAAGGGGCGGGGAGCTGTTTTTT. This sequence encodes CASSAGRGGELFF. The chain links TRBV19 to TRBJ2-2, with D maybe TRBD1 (5 bases). Trimming shortened V by 5 bases and J by 7 bases, and 11 bases separated the two germline ends. The length of the CDR3 is 13 residues. Germline-derived CDR1 and CDR2 are LNHDA and SQIVND (reference sequence).

The J gene is TRBJ2-7, the V gene TRBV11-2; 8 nucleotides line up with TRBD1. Germline V lookup: CDR1 SGHAT, CDR2 FQNNGV. The CDR3 length is 14 residues. V shed 3 bases, J shed 6 bases, and the junction held 7 bases outside the gene matches. The CDR3 spells CASSFSRGHFEQYF. CDR3 nucleotides: TGTGCCAGCAGCTTCAGCAGGGGGCACTTCGAGCAGTACTTC.

This clonotype was detected ten times or more. The chain employs TRBV5-1 and TRBJ2-5; D remains unclear. The ends were cut back, 0 bases at V and 5 bases at J, with 11 bases in the middle. The CDR3 totals 14 residues. The germline gives CDR1 SGHRS, CDR2 YFSETQ. DNA for the CDR3: TGCGCCAGCAGCTTGGGGCTAGATGTGGAGACCCAGTACTTC. It yields the protein CASSLGLDVETQYF.

This clonotype was detected many times. As DNA, the CDR3 is TGTGCCAGCAGGGAAAACAGGGGGCTTACTGGCTACACCTTC. This gives the protein CASRENRGLTGYTF. The chain recombines TRBV27 with TRBJ1-2; 9 nucleotides align to TRBD1. The V gene end was trimmed by 6 bases and the J gene end by 7 bases; junction bases not matched to a gene: 9. This CDR3 contains 14 residues. CDR1 MNHEY and CDR2 SMNVEV come from the germline V gene (reference sequence).

This clonotype was picked up many times. The chain couples TRBV6-1 to TRBJ1-1; no firm D call. V gave up 4 bases and J gave up 1 base, with 7 bases separating them. Per the germline V gene, CDR1 is MNHNS and CDR2 is SASEGT. The CDR3 is 13 amino acids. The CDR3 DNA reads as TGTGCCAGCAGTGTTGTAGCGAACACTGAAGCTTTCTTT. Translated: CASSVVANTEAFF.

The chain couples TRBV12-5 to TRBJ2-3; D tentatively reads TRBD1 or TRBD2 (6 bases each). This CDR3 has 16 residues. Germline-derived CDR1 and CDR2 are LGHNT and FRNRAP. V gave up 7 bases and J gave up 4 bases, with 21 bases separating them. Here the CDR3 reads CASVNRKGGYADTQYF. The CDR3 region has the DNA TGTGCTAGTGTAAACCGGAAGGGGGGTTACGCAGATACGCAGTATTTT.

J is TRBJ2-6 and V is TRBV9; 8 bases are a match to TRBD1. Germline V gene lookup returns CDR1 SGDLS and CDR2 YYNGEE. CDR3 length equals 17 residues. V lost 3 bases to trimming and J lost 0 bases; unmatched junction nucleotides: 5. Written as DNA, the CDR3 is TGTGCCAGCAGCGCGGGACAGGAGAGCTCTGGGGCCAACGTCCTGACTTTC. Amino acids: CASSAGQESSGANVLTF.

In regard to this clonotype: The CDR3 does not end in the conserved phenylalanine or tryptophan, so this is likely a read error. The chain employs TRBV20-1 and TRBJ2-1; 11 bases are shared with TRBD2. Germline lookup yields CDR1 DFQATT and CDR2 SNEGSKA (reference sequence). The trim removed 5 bases at V and 6 bases at J, leaving 9 bases unmatched. The CDR3 runs to 15 residues. The CDR3 DNA reads as TGCAGTGCTCCTTCCGGACTAGCGGGTCTCAATGAGCAGTTCCTC. Translating it yields CSAPSGLAGLNEQFL.

This clonotype was recorded at least ten times. This chain links TRBV6-1 with TRBJ1-6, with TRBD1 identical over 10 bases. The ends lost 8 bases at V and 7 bases at J; junction bases unmatched: 5. This CDR3 is built from 14 residues. Germline CDR1 MNHNS, CDR2 SASEGT. CDR3: CASLDRGRNSPLHF. The CDR3 DNA follows: TGTGCCAGCCTAGACAGGGGGCGAAATTCACCCCTCCACTTT.

The gene calls are TRBV10-3 and TRBJ2-3, with 8 nucleotides matching TRBD1. This CDR3 contains 17 residues. CDR1 is ENHRY, CDR2 SYGVKD, per germline. Trimming removed 4 bases from V and 3 bases from J; junction bases left unmatched: 12. The CDR3 DNA follows: TGTGCCATCAGTGCCAGTAGTACGGACAGGGTAACAGATACGCAGTATTTT. Its protein is CAISASSTDRVTDTQYF.